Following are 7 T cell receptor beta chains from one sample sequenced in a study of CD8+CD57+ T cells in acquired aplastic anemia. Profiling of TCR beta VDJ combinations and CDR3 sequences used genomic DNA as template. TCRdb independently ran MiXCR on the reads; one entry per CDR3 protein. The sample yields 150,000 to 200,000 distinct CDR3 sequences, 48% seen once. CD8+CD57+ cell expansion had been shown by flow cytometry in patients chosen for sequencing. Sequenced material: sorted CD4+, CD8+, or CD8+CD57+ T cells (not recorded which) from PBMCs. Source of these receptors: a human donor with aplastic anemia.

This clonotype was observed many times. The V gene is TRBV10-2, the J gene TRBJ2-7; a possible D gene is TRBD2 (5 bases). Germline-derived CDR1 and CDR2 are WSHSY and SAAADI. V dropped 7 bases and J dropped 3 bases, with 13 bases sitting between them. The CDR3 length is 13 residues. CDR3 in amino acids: CASKFERYYEQYF. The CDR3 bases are TGCGCCAGCAAGTTTGAGCGGTACTACGAGCAGTACTTC.

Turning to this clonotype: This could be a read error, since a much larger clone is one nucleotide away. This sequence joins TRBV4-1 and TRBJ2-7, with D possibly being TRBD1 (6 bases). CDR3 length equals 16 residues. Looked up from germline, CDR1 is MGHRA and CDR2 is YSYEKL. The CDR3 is CVSSQGATGSVYEQYF. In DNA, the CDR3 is TGCGTCAGCAGCCAAGGTGCGACAGGTAGTGTCTACGAGCAGTACTTC.

The CDR3 region has the DNA TGTGCCAGCAGCCAGGGGAACCCCGGGACAGGGGGCTACGAGCAGTACTTC. Protein: CASSQGNPGTGGYEQYF. V and J are TRBV11-2 and TRBJ2-7; 11 nucleotides align to TRBD1. The CDR3 is 17 residues long. In germline, CDR1 is SGHAT, CDR2 FQNNGV. J gave up 3 bases and V 5 bases, and 12 bases lay outside the gene matches.

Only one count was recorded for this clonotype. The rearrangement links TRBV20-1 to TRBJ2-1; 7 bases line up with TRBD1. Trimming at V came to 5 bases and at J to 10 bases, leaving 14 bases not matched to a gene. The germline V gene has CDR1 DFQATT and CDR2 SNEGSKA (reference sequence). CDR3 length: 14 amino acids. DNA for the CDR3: TGCAGTGCTCATACAGGGGATGTCGCGCGGGAGCAGTTCTTC. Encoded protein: CSAHTGDVAREQFF.

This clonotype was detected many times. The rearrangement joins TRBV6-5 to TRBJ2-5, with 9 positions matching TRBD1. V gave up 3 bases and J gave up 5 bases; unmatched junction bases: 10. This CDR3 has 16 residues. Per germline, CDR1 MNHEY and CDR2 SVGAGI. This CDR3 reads CASSYHDRGTSETQYF. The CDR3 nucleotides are TGTGCCAGCAGTTATCACGACAGGGGGACCTCGGAGACCCAGTACTTC.

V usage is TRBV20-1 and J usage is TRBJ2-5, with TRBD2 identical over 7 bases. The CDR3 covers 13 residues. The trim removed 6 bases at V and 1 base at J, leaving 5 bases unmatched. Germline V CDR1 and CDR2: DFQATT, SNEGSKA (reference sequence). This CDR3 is CSAKLAPQETQYF. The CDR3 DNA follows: TGCAGTGCCAAACTAGCGCCCCAAGAGACCCAGTACTTC.

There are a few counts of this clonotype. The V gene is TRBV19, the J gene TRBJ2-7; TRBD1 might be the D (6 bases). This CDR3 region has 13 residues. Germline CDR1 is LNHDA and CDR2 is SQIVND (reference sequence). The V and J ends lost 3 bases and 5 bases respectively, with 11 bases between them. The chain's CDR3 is CASSIWDNDEQYF. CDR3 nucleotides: TGTGCCAGTAGTATTTGGGACAACGACGAGCAGTACTTC.